The 27 T cell receptor beta chains below come from one sample, sequenced in a study of blood T cell repertoires in COVID-19. Profiled with immunoSEQ multiplex PCR; TCRdb holds only in-frame clones, not every one. In the table there are some 160,000 clones, roughly 84% of which are singletons. Sequenced sample: peripheral blood. The receptors derive from a man in his 70s with active or convalescent COVID-19.

The chain uses TRBV15 and TRBJ2-3, with TRBD2 matching over 13 bases. CDR3 length: 17 residues. The germline V gene encodes CDR1 LNHNV and CDR2 YYDKDF (reference sequence). J lost 6 bases, V lost 0 bases, and 6 bases had no gene match. The CDR3 loop reads CATSRELAGGPADTQYF. CDR3 DNA sequence: TGTGCCACCAGCAGAGAACTAGCGGGAGGGCCGGCCGATACGCAGTATTTT.

The chain employs TRBV3-1 (or the pseudogene TRBV3-2) and TRBJ1-1; possible D gene TRBD1, 6 bases. V was shortened by 1 base and J by 1 base, with 10 bases between the two germline ends. Germline CDR1 LGHDT, CDR2 YNNKEL (reference sequence). CDR3 length: 15 residues. CDR3: CASSQGGHPNTEAFF. The CDR3 DNA follows: TGTGCCAGCAGCCAAGGGGGACATCCGAACACTGAAGCTTTCTTT.

V and J are TRBV19 and TRBJ1-1; 8 nucleotides match TRBD1. The CDR3 spans 15 residues. CDR1 and CDR2 from the germline V gene are LNHDA and SQIVND (reference sequence). The trim removed 4 bases at V and 1 base at J, leaving 5 bases unmatched. This chain's CDR3 is CASSTQGTGNTEAFF. For the CDR3, the DNA is TGTGCCAGTAGTACCCAAGGGACAGGGAACACTGAAGCTTTCTTT. The variable domain in full, completed from reference TRBV19 and TRBJ1-1, reads DGGITQSPKYLFRKEGQNVTLSCEQNLNHDAMYWYRQDPGQGLRLIYYSQIVNDFQKGDIAEGYSVSREKKESFPLTVTSAQKNPTAFYLCASSTQGTGNTEAFFGQGTRLTVV.

This clone appeared a few times. The chain combines TRBV6-6 with TRBJ1-4, with a possible D match to TRBD1 (6 bases). The CDR3 consists of 14 residues. The germline V gene encodes CDR1 MNHNY and CDR2 SVGAGI (reference sequence). V was shortened by 10 bases and J by 3 bases, with 15 bases between the two germline ends. The CDR3 protein is CATGQSGSNEKLFF. The CDR3 region has the DNA TGTGCCACCGGACAGTCGGGGTCTAATGAAAAACTGTTTTTT.

The V call is TRBV11-2, the J call TRBJ2-3; unclear D gene. V gave up 4 bases and J gave up 5 bases, with 4 bases separating them. The CDR3 is made up of 11 amino acids. Germline V gene data show CDR1 as SGHAT and CDR2 as FQNNGV. CDR3 DNA: TGTGCCAGCAGCTCCCGAGATACGCAGTATTTT. It specifies CASSSRDTQYF.

The V call is TRBV12-5, the J call TRBJ1-4; D call uncertain. The ends were cut back, 1 base at V and 5 bases at J, with 5 bases in the middle. Germline CDR1 reads LGHNT; CDR2 reads FRNRAP. The CDR3 runs 13 residues. CDR3 in DNA: TGTGCTAGTGGTTTGGGAGGAAATGAAAAACTGTTTTTT. It specifies CASGLGGNEKLFF. Combining the CDR3 with reference TRBV12-5 and TRBJ1-4 gives the whole variable domain DARVTQTPRHKVTEMGQEVTMRCQPILGHNTVFWYRQTMMQGLELLAYFRNRAPLDDSGMPKDRFSAEMPDATLATLKIQPSEPRDSAVYFCASGLGGNEKLFFGSGTQLSVL.

The chain recombines TRBV4-3 with TRBJ2-2; tentatively, D is TRBD1 (6 bases). Looked up from germline, CDR1 is LGHNA and CDR2 is YSLEER. Trimming stripped 0 bases from V and 6 bases from J, with 17 bases between. The CDR3 is made up of 17 amino acids. CDR3: CASSQEKGHRAAGELFF. The CDR3 DNA reads as TGCGCCAGCAGCCAAGAGAAGGGCCACAGGGCGGCCGGGGAGCTGTTTTTT.

The table lists this clone with a few counts. The J gene is TRBJ1-4, the V gene TRBV12-3 or TRBV12-4; D might be TRBD1 (6 bases). The ends were cut back, 7 bases at V and 7 bases at J, with 13 bases in the middle. This CDR3 comprises 13 residues. CDR3 sequence: CASTPGTFEKLFF. CDR3 nucleotides: TGTGCCAGCACCCCGGGGACATTTGAAAAACTGTTTTTT.

This chain joins TRBV19 and TRBJ2-2, with D possibly matching TRBD1 (5 bases). The CDR3 is 16 amino acids. Germline V gene data show CDR1 as LNHDA and CDR2 as SQIVND (reference sequence). The V end lost 8 bases, the J end lost 4 bases, and 20 bases lay between the germline ends. Here the CDR3 reads CASSPKISGPTGELFF. DNA for the CDR3: TGTGCCAGTTCACCGAAGATCTCAGGGCCCACCGGGGAGCTGTTTTTT.

The gene calls are TRBV6-5 and TRBJ2-7; weak D call: TRBD1 (5 bases). The V end was cut by 5 bases, the J end by 1 base, with 12 bases between. The germline gives CDR1 MNHEY, CDR2 SVGAGI. The CDR3 contains 14 residues. The CDR3 bases are TGTGCCAGCAGTAGGCCAGGGTTATCCTACGAGCAGTACTTC. As protein: CASSRPGLSYEQYF.

The chain couples TRBV6-6 to TRBJ1-3; 9 bases are shared with TRBD1. Germline V gene data show CDR1 as MNHNY and CDR2 as SVGAGI (reference sequence). The CDR3 has 16 amino acids. Trimming cost V 7 bases and J 4 bases; bases outside gene matches: 11. This CDR3 reads CASTTGTGTGGNTIYF. In DNA form, the CDR3 reads TGTGCCAGCACCACCGGGACAGGGACGGGGGGAAACACCATATATTTT.

This clone was seen only once. The J gene is TRBJ2-1, the V gene TRBV9; TRBD1 aligns across 8 bases. With 2 bases clipped from V and 6 bases from J, the junction kept 7 bases outside the gene matches. The CDR3 sequence is 15 residues long. Germline V gene lookup returns CDR1 SGDLS and CDR2 YYNGEE. The CDR3 bases are TGTGCCAGCAGCGTCGGAAGGACAGGGCCCAATGAGCAGTTCTTC. Its translation: CASSVGRTGPNEQFF.

The rearrangement links TRBV28 to TRBJ1-3; D may be TRBD1 (6 bases). CDR1 and CDR2 from the germline V gene are MDHEN and SYDVKM. Between the trimmed V and J ends, which lost 6 bases and 0 bases, there was a span of 12 bases. This CDR3 spans 15 amino acids. CDR3 bases: TGTGCCAGCAGGACTACAGGGTTCTCTGGAAACACCATATATTTT. Protein: CASRTTGFSGNTIYF.

The J gene is TRBJ2-1, the V gene TRBV2; D is possibly TRBD2 (6 bases). Germline V CDR1 and CDR2: SNHLY, FYNNEI. This CDR3 region has 13 residues. The V and J ends lost 10 bases and 2 bases respectively, with 12 bases between them. The CDR3, as DNA: TGTGCCACCTCCGGCGGGACCTACAATGAGCAGTTCTTC. This codes for CATSGGTYNEQFF.

V usage is TRBV6-4 and J usage is TRBJ1-2, with 8 bases identical to TRBD1. Germline-derived CDR1 and CDR2 are MRHNA and SNTAGT. Trimming cost V 6 bases and J 3 bases; bases outside gene matches: 3. The CDR3 is 13 amino acids. This chain's CDR3 is CASSRGQDYGYTF. The CDR3 nucleotides are TGTGCCAGCAGCCGGGGACAGGACTATGGCTACACCTTC.

The count of this clone is one. V gene TRBV11-2 combines with J gene TRBJ2-7; 7 positions match TRBD2. Germline lookup yields CDR1 SGHAT and CDR2 FQNNGV. Trimming at V came to 2 bases and at J to 3 bases, leaving 1 base not matched to a gene. This CDR3 is 13 amino acids long. In DNA form, the CDR3 reads TGTGCCAGCAGCTTACCTAGCGGCTACGAGCAGTACTTC. Its protein is CASSLPSGYEQYF.

V usage is TRBV14 and J usage is TRBJ2-7, with TRBD1 matching 11 bases. The CDR3 contains 14 residues. Germline lookup yields CDR1 SGHDN and CDR2 FVKESK. The trim removed 4 bases at V and 3 bases at J, leaving 2 bases unmatched. Here the CDR3 DNA reads TGTGCCAGCAGCCGAGGGACAGGGGGCTACGAGCAGTACTTC. Translated, it gives CASSRGTGGYEQYF.

The chain employs TRBV9 and TRBJ2-1, with 8 bases lining up with TRBD2. This CDR3 is 15 amino acids long. V was clipped by 4 bases and J by 10 bases; unmatched bases: 13. The germline CDR1 and CDR2 sequences are SGDLS and YYNGEE. CDR3 in amino acids: CASSRSGGLREEQFF. CDR3 nucleotide sequence: TGTGCCAGCAGCCGAAGCGGGGGCCTACGGGAGGAGCAGTTCTTC.

A single count supports this clone. This chain joins TRBV11-2 and TRBJ1-3; D perhaps matches TRBD1 (5 bases). CDR3 length equals 19 residues. Between the trimmed V and J ends, which lost 4 bases and 0 bases, there was a span of 22 bases. Per germline, CDR1 SGHAT and CDR2 FQNNGV. The CDR3 DNA follows: TGTGCCAGCAGCTCCCGGTTGGCCGGACACTCGAGCTCTGGAAACACCATATATTTT. Amino acids: CASSSRLAGHSSSGNTIYF.

V usage is TRBV10-3 and J usage is TRBJ1-4; possible D gene TRBD1, 5 bases. Germline V CDR1 and CDR2: ENHRY, SYGVKD. V shed 11 bases and J shed 0 bases, with 13 bases lying between them. The CDR3 spans 14 residues. This chain's CDR3 is CASSGGATNEKLFF. CDR3 sequence (DNA): TGTGCCTCGAGCGGGGGTGCAACTAATGAAAAACTGTTTTTT.

Comments on this clone: The same CDR3 also results from other DNA sequences found in this sample. CDR3 coding DNA: TGCGCCAGCAGCTTACAAGGGGCGGATGAGCAGTACTTC. Amino acid sequence: CASSLQGADEQYF. The chain couples TRBV5-1 to TRBJ2-7; tentative D call: TRBD1 (5 bases). With 2 bases removed from V and 7 bases from J, the gap between germline ends came to 13 bases. The germline CDR1 and CDR2 sequences are SGHRS and YFSETQ. This CDR3 is built from 13 residues. The full variable domain, its missing parts supplied by reference TRBV5-1 and TRBJ2-7, is KAGVTQTPRYLIKTRGQQVTLSCSPISGHRSVSWYQQTPGQGLQFLFEYFSETQRNKGNFPGRFSGRQFSNSRSEMNVSTLELGDSALYLCASSLQGADEQYFGPGTRLTVT.

The chain is built from TRBV27 and TRBJ2-2; D possibly corresponds to TRBD1 (6 bases). V gave up 1 base and J gave up 0 bases, with 6 bases separating them. CDR3 length equals 15 residues. CDR1 and CDR2 from the germline V gene are MNHEY and SMNVEV (reference sequence). As DNA, the CDR3 is TGTGCCAGCAGTTTATACAGGGCGAACACCGGGGAGCTGTTTTTT. It translates to CASSLYRANTGELFF.

This clone was seen once. The rearrangement uses TRBV28 and TRBJ2-3, with 7 bases fitting TRBD1. CDR1 is MDHEN, CDR2 SYDVKM, per germline. The CDR3 extends over 17 amino acids. V dropped 6 bases and J dropped 4; count of bases not matched to a gene: 16. CDR3 residues: CASRKGQRGQDADTQYF. The CDR3 DNA reads as TGTGCCAGCAGGAAAGGACAAAGGGGGCAGGATGCAGATACGCAGTATTTT.

This clone was seen once. The V gene is TRBV11-2, the J gene TRBJ1-2, with 11 nucleotides matching TRBD1. The CDR3 runs to 14 residues. Germline V CDR1 and CDR2: SGHAT, FQNNGV. V was pared by 3 bases and J by 5 bases, with 2 bases of the junction left unmatched. In DNA form, the CDR3 reads TGTGCCAGCAGCTTGGACAGGGGGCAATATGGCTACACCTTC. Its protein product is CASSLDRGQYGYTF.

The chain recombines TRBV12-5 with TRBJ2-7; 9 bases fit TRBD1. The J segment lost 4 bases and the V segment lost 1 base, leaving 8 bases of the junction unmatched. The CDR3 covers 16 residues. In germline, CDR1 is LGHNT, CDR2 FRNRAP. In nucleotides, the CDR3 is TGTGCTAGTGGTTTGGGCCCTCCGGGACAGGGTTACGAGCAGTACTTC. Residues: CASGLGPPGQGYEQYF.

The genes are TRBV27 and TRBJ1-4, with 9 positions matching TRBD1. With 2 bases clipped from V and 7 bases from J, the junction kept 5 bases outside the gene matches. The germline gives CDR1 MNHEY, CDR2 SMNVEV (reference sequence). The CDR3 has 15 residues. The CDR3 sequence: CASSLRGQGREKLFF. Written as DNA, the CDR3 is TGTGCCAGCAGTTTAAGGGGACAGGGTCGTGAAAAACTGTTTTTT. Variable domain in full (rest from reference TRBV27 and TRBJ1-4): EAQVTQNPRYLITVTGKKLTVTCSQNMNHEYMSWYRQDPGLGLRQIYYSMNVEVTDKGDVPEGYKVSRKEKRNFPLILESPSPNQTSLYFCASSLRGQGREKLFFGSGTQLSVL.

The rearrangement joins TRBV7-9 to TRBJ2-7, with D maybe TRBD2 (6 bases). The CDR3 is made up of 11 amino acids. Trimming took off 5 bases at V and 7 bases at J, with 9 bases between the two ends. Germline V gene lookup returns CDR1 SEHNR and CDR2 FQNEAQ (reference sequence). The CDR3 region is CASSPAGEQYF. The CDR3 DNA reads TGTGCCAGCAGCCCCGCGGGGGAGCAGTACTTC.